Presented here are 28 T cell receptor beta chains from one specimen sequenced in a study of T cell repertoires in cytomegalovirus infection. MiXCR was run by TCRdb on the reads, yielding one entry per CDR3 protein. This table holds 300,000 to 400,000 distinct CDR3 sequences, roughly 18% found once. Sequences were obtained from PBMCs. Receptors were obtained from a human donor in good health (CMV status not recorded). Some clones in this sample may be carry-over from other donors' samples.

V is TRBV10-3 and J is TRBJ1-3; D is perhaps TRBD1 (5 bases). Trimming took off 0 bases at V and 0 bases at J, with 24 bases between the two ends. Germline CDR1 and CDR2: ENHRY and SYGVKD. The CDR3 has 21 amino acids. CDR3 residues: CAISESLRTGVYPHSGNTIYF. The CDR3 DNA sequence: TGTGCCATCAGTGAGTCACTGAGAACAGGAGTCTATCCTCACTCTGGAAACACCATATATTTT.

The genes are TRBV12-3 or TRBV12-4 and TRBJ1-3; D gene uncertain. The CDR3 contains 14 residues. Trimming shortened V by 3 bases and J by 7 bases, and 13 bases separated the two germline ends. The CDR3 DNA is TGTGCCAGCAGTTTCGGGCGGCCGGGGAACACCATATATTTT. Translated: CASSFGRPGNTIYF.

The chain recombines TRBV3-1 with TRBJ1-1; D not resolved. The CDR3 sequence is 13 residues long. Germline lookup yields CDR1 LGHDT and CDR2 YNNKEL (reference sequence). V was clipped by 0 bases and J by 7 bases, with 9 bases between them. CDR3 in DNA: TGTGCCAGCAGCCAAGAAGGGTGGAGTGAAGCTTTCTTT. It encodes CASSQEGWSEAFF. The full variable domain, with the rest looked up from reference TRBV3-1 and TRBJ1-1, is DTAVSQTPKYLVTQMGNDKSIKCEQNLGHDTMYWYKQDSKKFLKIMFSYNNKELIINETVPNRFSPKSPDKAHLNLHINSLELGDSAVYFCASSQEGWSEAFFGQGTRLTVV.

The chain couples TRBV5-5 to TRBJ2-3; D unresolved. Germline lookup yields CDR1 SGHKS and CDR2 YYEKEE (reference sequence). CDR3 length: 12 amino acids. Trimming removed 0 bases from V and 6 bases from J, with 5 bases in between. Written as DNA, the CDR3 is TGTGCCAGCAGCTTGGTAGTGGATACGCAGTATTTT. Translation gives CASSLVVDTQYF.

The sample holds a few counts of this clonotype. The V gene is TRBV20-1, the J gene TRBJ1-5; the D is unclear. This CDR3 has 13 residues. Germline V CDR1 and CDR2: DFQATT, SNEGSKA (reference sequence). The V and J ends lost 3 bases and 3 bases respectively, with 9 bases between them. CDR3 DNA sequence: TGCAGTGCTAGCAAGGCGGACAATCAGCCCCAGCATTTT. Protein sequence: CSASKADNQPQHF.

This clonotype was detected a few times. The chain uses TRBV2 and TRBJ1-1; D unresolved. From germline, CDR1 is SNHLY and CDR2 FYNNEI. The CDR3 runs 12 residues. V dropped 7 bases and J dropped 11 bases, with 17 bases sitting between them. The CDR3 DNA sequence: TGTGCCAGCAAAGCAGAAACATTGTTGGCTTTCTTT. It yields the protein CASKAETLLAFF.

This chain joins TRBV5-6 and TRBJ2-3; tentative D call: TRBD1 (5 bases). The CDR3 is 14 amino acids. CDR1 is SGHDT, CDR2 YYEEEE, per germline. Trimming removed 4 bases from V and 2 bases from J, with 11 bases in between. The chain's CDR3 is CASSPTVPTDTQYF. CDR3 nucleotides: TGTGCCAGCAGCCCGACAGTTCCCACAGATACGCAGTATTTT.

As for this clonotype: A much more abundant neighbour one base away suggests this may be a read error. The chain links TRBV12-3 or TRBV12-4 to TRBJ1-1; D might be TRBD1 (6 bases). This CDR3 comprises 16 residues. CDR3 sequence: CAGRGLGTGMNTEAFF. The CDR3 nucleotides are TGTGCCGGCAGGGGATTAGGGACGGGCATGAACACTGAAGCTTTCTTT.

This clonotype was detected a few times. The chain has TRBV20-1 and TRBJ2-7; TRBD2 is a possible D gene (6 bases). This CDR3 is built from 14 residues. The germline CDR1 and CDR2 sequences are DFQATT and SNEGSKA (reference sequence). Trimming took off 3 bases at V and 2 bases at J, with 14 bases between the two ends. The CDR3 region has the DNA TGCAGTGCTAGTCGGGCTAGCGAGCCCTACGAGCAGTACTTC. It translates to CSASRASEPYEQYF.

The genes are TRBV2 and TRBJ2-3; 7 bases match TRBD2. This CDR3 is 16 amino acids long. V was pared by 4 bases and J by 1 base, with 8 bases of the junction left unmatched. Germline loops: CDR1 SNHLY, CDR2 FYNNEI. In nucleotides, the CDR3 is TGTGCCAGCAGTGGCCTATGGAGCGGGGGCACAGATACGCAGTATTTT. This gives the protein CASSGLWSGGTDTQYF.

This clonotype was found a few times. This chain joins TRBV12-3 or TRBV12-4 and TRBJ2-3, with 9 bases that match TRBD2. This CDR3 contains 17 residues. J was trimmed by 3 bases and V by 2 bases; bases with no gene match: 9. This chain's CDR3 is CASSLRGLALETDTQYF. The DNA of the CDR3 is TGTGCCAGCAGTTTAAGGGGACTAGCACTGGAAACAGATACGCAGTATTTT.

The sample holds a few counts of this clonotype. DNA of the CDR3: TGCAGTGCCGATGACAGGGTACTTTCTGGCTACACCTTC. This encodes CSADDRVLSGYTF. This chain uses TRBV20-1 with TRBJ1-2; 7 bases align to TRBD1. Looked up from germline, CDR1 is DFQATT and CDR2 is SNEGSKA (reference sequence). Trimming took 6 bases from V and 7 from J; bases not matched to a gene: 11. This CDR3 spans 13 amino acids.

This clonotype was seen only once. Being one base from a much bigger clone, this may be a read error. The J gene is TRBJ1-5, the V gene TRBV11-2; D is perhaps TRBD1 (5 bases). Germline CDR1 SGHAT, CDR2 FQNNGV. The CDR3 spans 15 residues. In nucleotides, the CDR3 is TGTGCCAGCAGCCCGGGGGAGGGATCAGGTCAGCACCAGCATTTT. This gives the protein CASSPGEGSGQHQHF.

This clonotype was seen ten or more times. The rearrangement links TRBV4-1 to TRBJ1-2; 7 bases match TRBD1. Germline CDR1 and CDR2: MGHRA and YSYEKL. V lost 0 bases and J lost 6; bases outside the gene matches: 7. The CDR3 spans 15 residues. Written as DNA, the CDR3 is TGCGCCAGCAGCCAAGAAGGTCGGACAGGTGATGGCTACACCTTC. It yields the protein CASSQEGRTGDGYTF.

This clonotype was detected a few times. The chain couples TRBV6-2 or TRBV6-3 to TRBJ2-7, with D tentatively TRBD2 (6 bases). The CDR3 covers 14 residues. The germline CDR1 and CDR2 sequences are MNHEY and SVGEGT. V lost 6 bases and J lost 2, with 14 bases in between. CDR3 sequence (DNA): TGTGCCAGCAGAAAGGACGGAGGGGCCTACGAGCAGTACTTC. Amino acids: CASRKDGGAYEQYF.

V is TRBV14 and J is TRBJ1-6, with D perhaps TRBD1 (6 bases). V was clipped by 0 bases and J by 8 bases, with 11 bases between them. Germline V lookup: CDR1 SGHDN, CDR2 FVKESK. There are 15 residues in the CDR3. CDR3 sequence: CASSQDRQGHSPLHF. CDR3 DNA sequence: TGTGCCAGCAGCCAAGATCGTCAGGGGCATTCACCCCTCCACTTT.

About this clonotype itself: A read error may explain this, as a much larger clone is one base away. V and J are TRBV7-2 and TRBJ2-7; D tentatively fits TRBD1 or TRBD2 (5 bases each). With 5 bases removed from V and 4 bases from J, the gap between germline ends came to 18 bases. In germline, CDR1 is SGHTA, CDR2 FQGNSA. There are 15 residues in the CDR3. CDR3 amino acids: CASSKVREPLYEQYF. CDR3 in DNA: TGTGCCAGCAGCAAAGTCAGGGAGCCGCTTTACGAGCAGTACTTC. Together with reference TRBV7-2 and TRBJ2-7, the CDR3 gives the full variable domain: GAGVSQSPSNKVTEKGKDVELRCDPISGHTALYWYRQSLGQGLEFLIYFQGNSAPDKSGLPSDRFSAERTGGSVSTLTIQRTQQEDSAVYLCASSKVREPLYEQYFGPGTRLTVT.

The chain combines TRBV7-2 with TRBJ2-2; D remains ambiguous. Trimming took off 0 bases at V and 5 bases at J, with 7 bases between the two ends. The CDR3 is made up of 14 amino acids. Germline loops: CDR1 SGHTA, CDR2 FQGNSA. The CDR3, as DNA: TGTGCCAGCAGCTTAGCTGTGGGAACCGGGGAGCTGTTTTTT. Translated, it gives CASSLAVGTGELFF. Full variable domain (rest looked up from reference TRBV7-2 and TRBJ2-2): GAGVSQSPSNKVTEKGKDVELRCDPISGHTALYWYRQSLGQGLEFLIYFQGNSAPDKSGLPSDRFSAERTGGSVSTLTIQRTQQEDSAVYLCASSLAVGTGELFFGEGSRLTVL.

This clonotype was counted many times. The chain carries TRBV12-3 or TRBV12-4 and TRBJ2-5; tentatively, D is TRBD1 (5 bases). V lost 4 bases and J 0 bases, leaving 12 bases between the germline ends. The CDR3 consists of 15 residues. CDR3 sequence (DNA): TGTGCCAGCAGTTCCCGTCAGGGCTACCAAGAGACCCAGTACTTC. Amino acids: CASSSRQGYQETQYF.

This clonotype has at least ten counts. The chain uses TRBV10-3 and TRBJ2-5, with TRBD2 matching 10 bases. J was trimmed by 4 bases and V by 4 bases; bases with no gene match: 3. This CDR3 comprises 14 residues. Germline CDR1 is ENHRY and CDR2 is SYGVKD. CDR3 in DNA: TGTGCCATCAGTGCTGCTAGCGGGAGAGAGACCCAGTACTTC. This translates into CAISAASGRETQYF.

The CDR3 DNA reads as TGCGCCAGCAGCTCGTCAGGACAGCTGGGGAACACTGAAGCTTTCTTT. Translation: CASSSSGQLGNTEAFF. The V call is TRBV5-1, the J call TRBJ1-1; a weak D match, TRBD1 (6 bases). The CDR3 spans 16 residues. V was trimmed by 3 bases and J by 1 base, leaving 16 bases between them. Germline CDR1 reads SGHRS; CDR2 reads YFSETQ.

This chain joins TRBV29-1 and TRBJ2-3; D ambiguous. V dropped 7 bases and J dropped 2 bases, with 13 bases sitting between them. From germline, CDR1 is SQVTM and CDR2 ANQGSEA. The CDR3 is 13 residues long. This CDR3 is CSESGTATDTQYF. Here the CDR3 DNA reads TGCAGCGAGTCCGGTACTGCCACAGATACGCAGTATTTT.

This clonotype was seen a handful of times. The J gene is TRBJ2-1, the V gene TRBV5-4; D is perhaps TRBD1 or TRBD2 (5 bases each). Trimming took off 4 bases at V and 6 bases at J, with 17 bases between the two ends. The CDR3 loop spans 15 amino acids. Germline CDR1 and CDR2: SGHNT and YYREEE (reference sequence). CDR3 DNA sequence: TGTGCCAGCAGCATACGAGAGGGGCCCGGCAATGAGCAGTTCTTC. Protein sequence: CASSIREGPGNEQFF.

This clonotype was recorded at least ten times. The gene calls are TRBV7-2 and TRBJ2-5; TRBD2 matches 12 bases. The CDR3 covers 18 residues. Trimming removed 3 bases from V and 3 bases from J; junction bases left unmatched: 11. Germline CDR1 SGHTA, CDR2 FQGNSA. In nucleotides, the CDR3 is TGTGCCAGCAGCTTCCCACCAGGGACTAGCGGGCTAGAAGAGACCCAGTACTTC. It specifies CASSFPPGTSGLEETQYF.

The CDR3 sequence: CSASPPLAVTGDNEQFF. As DNA, the CDR3 is TGCAGTGCCTCGCCCCCTCTAGCGGTTACCGGGGACAATGAGCAGTTCTTC. The J gene is TRBJ2-1, the V gene TRBV20-1; 7 bases line up with TRBD2. This CDR3 region has 17 residues. Germline CDR1 DFQATT, CDR2 SNEGSKA (reference sequence). The trim removed 6 bases at V and 5 bases at J, leaving 19 bases unmatched.

This clonotype was seen ten or more times. At one of its ends the junction is not consistent with the germline gene, which may arise from a read error. The chain links TRBV19 to TRBJ1-1; weak D call: TRBD1 (6 bases). CDR3 length equals 13 residues. Germline V gives CDR1 LNHDA, CDR2 SQIVND (reference sequence). The CDR3 sequence is CASSQQGGTEAFF. The CDR3 coding sequence is TGCGCCAGCAGCCAACAGGGAGGCACTGAAGCTTTCTTT.

In this sample, this clonotype turned up many times. The V call is TRBV7-6, the J call TRBJ1-4, with D perhaps TRBD1 (6 bases). V gave up 1 base and J gave up 7 bases, with 13 bases separating them. CDR3 size: 15 residues. CDR1 is SGHVS, CDR2 FNYEAQ, per germline. CDR3 in DNA: TGTGCCAGCAGCTTAGATGGGGGGCGCGGTGAAAAACTGTTTTTT. Amino acid sequence: CASSLDGGRGEKLFF.

This clonotype was recorded a few times. The V and J genes are TRBV7-4 and TRBJ2-1, with TRBD2 as a possible D gene (6 bases). V shed 2 bases and J shed 3 bases, with 11 bases lying between them. CDR1 and CDR2 from the germline V gene are SGHVT and SQSDAQ. The CDR3 covers 15 residues. The CDR3 loop reads CASSLMRGFYNEQFF. In DNA form, the CDR3 reads TGTGCCAGCAGCTTAATGCGGGGCTTCTACAATGAGCAGTTCTTC.